One and the same sample provided the 17 T cell receptor beta chains below, sequenced in a study of neoadjuvant anti-PD-1 for oral cavity cancer. Time point noted: after neoadjuvant nivolumab, at surgical resection. Data came from immunoSEQ multiplex PCR; TCRdb stores just in-frame clones and leaves some out. Seen here are approximately 5,700 clones, roughly 54% observed once, and the top ten hold roughly 7.2%. Source: tumor tissue, taken after nivolumab (anti-PD-1) treatment. These receptors all come from a person between 40 and 85 years old with oral cavity squamous cell carcinoma.

J is TRBJ1-1 and V is TRBV2; no reliable D call. Germline-derived CDR1 and CDR2 are SNHLY and FYNNEI. The CDR3 length is 13 residues. Between the trimmed V and J ends, which lost 5 bases and 0 bases, there was a span of 7 bases. CDR3 loop: CASSSQMNTEAFF. In DNA form, the CDR3 reads TGTGCCAGCAGTAGCCAGATGAACACTGAAGCTTTCTTT.

V gene TRBV27 combines with J gene TRBJ2-7; 7 bases map to TRBD2. Germline V gene sequence: CDR1 MNHEY, CDR2 SMNVEV (reference sequence). This CDR3 comprises 15 residues. After removal of 2 bases from V and 3 bases from J, the junction contained 7 bases not matched to a gene. In nucleotides, the CDR3 is TGTGCCAGCAGTTTACAGTCGGGAGGACTCTACGAGCAGTACTTC. Amino acid sequence: CASSLQSGGLYEQYF.

The gene calls are TRBV4-2 and TRBJ2-1; D may be TRBD1 (6 bases). The V gene lost 0 bases and the J gene lost 2 bases, with 11 bases spanning the gap. Germline CDR1 reads LGHNA; CDR2 reads YNFKEQ. This CDR3 is 16 amino acids long. CDR3 amino acids: CASSQEAGVPYNEQFF. The CDR3, as DNA: TGTGCCAGCAGCCAAGAGGCAGGGGTCCCCTACAATGAGCAGTTCTTC.

This clone showed up just a few times. This rearrangement joins TRBV28 to TRBJ1-1, with TRBD1 matching over 8 bases. Losses at the gene ends were 5 bases for V and 0 bases for J; bases not matched to a gene: 2. This CDR3 contains 14 residues. Germline-derived CDR1 and CDR2 are MDHEN and SYDVKM. CDR3 loop: CASSPGGLNTEAFF. The CDR3 DNA follows: TGTGCCAGCAGTCCAGGGGGCTTGAACACTGAAGCTTTCTTT. The variable domain in full, with the rest retrieved from reference TRBV28 and TRBJ1-1, is DVKVTQSSRYLVKRTGEKVFLECVQDMDHENMFWYRQDPGLGLRLIYFSYDVKMKEKGDIPEGYSVSREKKERFSLILESASTNQTSMYLCASSPGGLNTEAFFGQGTRLTVV.

The chain links TRBV11-2 to TRBJ1-6, with 9 bases matching TRBD1. Germline V CDR1 and CDR2: SGHAT, FQNNGV. CDR3 length: 15 amino acids. With 1 base clipped from V and 9 bases from J, the junction kept 4 bases outside the gene matches. CDR3 amino acids: CASSLVTGGGSPLHF. The CDR3 nucleotides are TGTGCCAGCAGCTTAGTGACAGGGGGAGGTTCACCCCTCCACTTT.

The V gene is TRBV27, the J gene TRBJ1-5; D gene unclear. The V end was cut by 6 bases, the J end by 0 bases, with 9 bases between. CDR3 length: 14 amino acids. The germline CDR1 and CDR2 sequences are MNHEY and SMNVEV (reference sequence). The CDR3 DNA reads TGTGCCAGCAGCTCCGGATATAGCAATCAGCCCCAGCATTTT. Residues: CASSSGYSNQPQHF.

This clone was observed a few times. The chain links TRBV19 to TRBJ2-7; maybe TRBD1 (5 bases). With 6 bases removed from V and 4 bases from J, the gap between germline ends came to 16 bases. CDR3 size: 14 residues. Germline lookup yields CDR1 LNHDA and CDR2 SQIVND (reference sequence). This chain's CDR3 is CASSPAGQGYEQYF. The CDR3 DNA reads as TGTGCCAGTAGCCCAGCAGGGCAGGGTTACGAGCAGTACTTC.

The genes are TRBV19 and TRBJ2-3, with D unclear. The germline V gene has CDR1 LNHDA and CDR2 SQIVND (reference sequence). The length of the CDR3 is 13 residues. Deletions cut 1 base from V and 4 bases from J, with 6 bases between. The CDR3 nucleotides are TGTGCCAGTAGTATAGGGCTAGCAGATACGCAGTATTTT. Translating gives CASSIGLADTQYF.

This chain joins TRBV2 and TRBJ1-2; D remains unclear. This CDR3 is built from 13 residues. Germline lookup yields CDR1 SNHLY and CDR2 FYNNEI. V was trimmed by 3 bases and J by 3 bases, leaving 8 bases between them. In nucleotides, the CDR3 is TGTGCCAGCAGTGATTCCACCGACTATGGCTACACCTTC. Residues: CASSDSTDYGYTF.

This chain links TRBV6-6 with TRBJ1-5; D ambiguous. V was shortened by 1 base and J by 7 bases, with 8 bases between the two germline ends. CDR3 length equals 13 residues. Per germline, CDR1 MNHNY and CDR2 SVGAGI (reference sequence). The CDR3: CASSYWVGQPQHF. The CDR3 nucleotides are TGTGCCAGCAGTTACTGGGTAGGACAGCCCCAGCATTTT.

This clone has a handful of counts. The J gene is TRBJ1-2, the V gene TRBV6-5, with a weak D call TRBD1 (5 bases). Germline CDR1 reads MNHEY; CDR2 reads SVGAGI. The V end was cut by 0 bases, the J end by 2 bases, with 13 bases between. The CDR3 has 16 residues. CDR3 DNA sequence: TGTGCCAGCAGTTACTCTGGGGGTGCTGGGAACTATGGCTACACCTTC. It is translated as CASSYSGGAGNYGYTF.

V gene TRBV28 combines with J gene TRBJ2-6; D is uncertain. Germline CDR1 and CDR2: MDHEN and SYDVKM. The CDR3 is 14 amino acids. V lost 3 bases, J lost 4 bases, and 7 bases lay in between. CDR3 protein: CASSFNSGANVLTF. The DNA for the CDR3 is TGTGCCAGCAGTTTTAATTCCGGGGCCAACGTCCTGACTTTC.

This clone came up a few times. The chain links TRBV5-1 to TRBJ2-1; 10 bases map to TRBD2. Germline V lookup: CDR1 SGHRS, CDR2 YFSETQ. V lost 2 bases, J lost 5 bases, and 4 bases stayed unmatched. CDR3 size: 15 residues. The CDR3 region has the DNA TGCGCCAGCAGCTTTAGAACTAGCGGGAACAATGAGCAGTTCTTC. Amino acids: CASSFRTSGNNEQFF.

CDR3 DNA sequence: TGCGCCAGCAGCTTGAGGAAAGACATGAACACTGAAGCTTTCTTT. Translating it yields CASSLRKDMNTEAFF. V gene TRBV5-1 combines with J gene TRBJ1-1; no definite D call. Trimming took 1 base from V and 0 from J, leaving 10 bases between them. CDR1 and CDR2 (germline): SGHRS, YFSETQ. CDR3 size: 15 residues.

A few counts support this clone. The rearrangement links TRBV29-1 to TRBJ1-2; D uncertain. CDR1 and CDR2 (germline): SQVTM, ANQGSEA. V was cut by 4 bases and J by 4 bases, with 7 bases left in between. The CDR3 spans 11 residues. The CDR3 DNA reads TGCAGCGTTGGACTGCCCTATGGCTACACCTTC. Protein sequence: CSVGLPYGYTF. Based on the CDR3 plus reference TRBV29-1 and TRBJ1-2, the full variable domain is SAVISQKPSRDICQRGTSLTIQCQVDSQVTMMFWYRQQPGQSLTLIATANQGSEATYESGFVIDKFPISRPNLTFSTLTVSNMSPEDSSIYLCSVGLPYGYTFGSGTRLTVV.

The genes are TRBV4-1 and TRBJ1-5; D perhaps matches TRBD1 (5 bases). The CDR3 is made up of 15 amino acids. Deletions cut 4 bases from V and 5 bases from J, with 15 bases between. Germline loops: CDR1 MGHRA, CDR2 YSYEKL. The CDR3 DNA sequence: TGCGCCAGCAGCCTCAGGGTCGGGAGAGATCAGCCCCAGCATTTT. Protein: CASSLRVGRDQPQHF.

The rearrangement links TRBV19 to TRBJ1-4; no firm D call. Germline V gene sequence: CDR1 LNHDA, CDR2 SQIVND (reference sequence). The V and J ends lost 3 bases and 3 bases respectively, with 11 bases between them. This CDR3 comprises 15 residues. CDR3 amino acids: CASSIATSANEKLFF. The CDR3, as DNA: TGTGCCAGTAGTATTGCTACCAGCGCTAATGAAAAACTGTTTTTT. The variable domain in full, with the rest retrieved from reference TRBV19 and TRBJ1-4, is DGGITQSPKYLFRKEGQNVTLSCEQNLNHDAMYWYRQDPGQGLRLIYYSQIVNDFQKGDIAEGYSVSREKKESFPLTVTSAQKNPTAFYLCASSIATSANEKLFFGSGTQLSVL.